The entry that follows covers one T cell receptor (beta chain) sequence. Its antigen is unidentified. Trimming removed 2 bases at V and 1 base at J, with 11 bases between. This CDR3 is 15 amino acids long. Germline V CDR1 and CDR2: SGHTA, FQGNSA. These data belong to a study of blood T cells in healthy people across ages. For the study at large: For every two T cells, template switching captured about one barcoded beta molecule.

Study-wide points: The fall in TCR beta diversity per million T cells was roughly linear with age. The lack of PBMC sorting stopped any conclusive naive versus antigen-experienced comparison.

For the second PCR, which ran for about 7 to 12 cycles, a sample-barcoded 5' primer and a J-beta primer mix were used. A tag from a template-switch adaptor with 12 random nucleotides marked each cDNA molecule. Each CDR3 protein gets one entry after TCRdb re-called the 5' RACE reads with MiXCR. The table has roughly 800,000 distinct CDR3 sequences, about 62% seen once. The sequenced sample was blood. This chain connects TRBV7-2 to TRBJ2-5; D unclear. The receptor comes from a man aged 25-45 years in good health. CDR3 bases: TGTGCCAGCAGCTTAATTCATGGGCTCCAAGAGACCCAGTACTTC. Its protein is CASSLIHGLQETQYF.